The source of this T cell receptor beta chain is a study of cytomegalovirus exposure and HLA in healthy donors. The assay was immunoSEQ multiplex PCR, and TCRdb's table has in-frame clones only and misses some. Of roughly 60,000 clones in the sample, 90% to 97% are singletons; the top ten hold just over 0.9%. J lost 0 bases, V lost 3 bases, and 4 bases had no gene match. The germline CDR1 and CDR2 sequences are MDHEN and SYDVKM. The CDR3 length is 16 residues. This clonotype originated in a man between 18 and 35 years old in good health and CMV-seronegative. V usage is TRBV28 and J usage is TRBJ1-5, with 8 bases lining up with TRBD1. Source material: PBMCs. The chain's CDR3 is CASSLDRVISNQPQHF. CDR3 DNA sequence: TGTGCCAGCAGTTTGGACAGGGTAATTAGCAATCAGCCCCAGCATTTT.